The clone carrying this TCR beta chain was observed a few times. Its cognate antigen is unknown. This record comes from a study of identical twins. Study-wide results and limits: Modeled out-of-frame TCR alpha sharing in monozygotic twins fell below observed levels.

J was trimmed by 6 bases and V by 5 bases; bases with no gene match: 9. CDR1 and CDR2 (germline): SGHTA, FQGNSA. This CDR3 has 14 residues. TCRdb re-called the 5' RACE reads through MiXCR, storing one row per CDR3 protein. The sample contains about 520,000 distinct CDR3 sequences, approximately 22% of which appear only once. The same sample was also used in a study of T cells expressing NK-cell markers. That publication notes: It was from sorted CD3+CD56+NKG2C+, CD3+CD56+NKG2C- and CD3+CD56-NKG2C+ T cells that TCR beta repertoires came. Restriction of sorting to alpha-beta TCR T cells was accomplished in several experiments using an anti-gamma-delta TCR antibody.

The chain uses TRBV7-2 and TRBJ2-5; 7 nucleotides agree with TRBD1. Sample: CD4+ T cells sorted from blood. This TCR was sampled from a woman aged 18 to 35 in good health. CDR3 sequence (DNA): TGTGCCAGCAGCGTGGACCAGGGGGTAAAGACCCAGTACTTC. Protein: CASSVDQGVKTQYF.